This TCR beta chain was retrieved from a study of T cells in Graves' hyperthyroidism and ophthalmopathy (dated by TCRdb to the late 2010s). In terms of the full investigation: Peripheral blood was collected at initial diagnosis, before any treatment. In addition, the study compared T-cell repertoires in thyroid tissue and in blood from about 6 Graves' hyperthyroidism patients. A discovery cohort of approximately 97 patients, about 40 with Graves' ophthalmopathy and about 60 with stable Graves' hyperthyroidism, was used to find distinguishing TCR V-J signatures. Prospective prediction of ophthalmopathy was tested in an independent validation cohort of approximately 19 hyperthyroidism patients and approximately 17 patients who later progressed to ophthalmopathy. After blood sampling, hyperthyroidism patients were treated with methimazole at a starting dose of 30 mg daily, and ophthalmopathy patients were treated with high-dose intravenous methylprednisolone. The paper describes TCR Vbeta CDR3 sequencing of roughly 130 peripheral blood samples, made up of roughly 40 ophthalmopathy patients, 70 to 75 hyperthyroidism patients and 17 progressor patients. The roughly 91 discovery patients were randomly divided into training and test sets at a 7:3 ratio. The study at large found these results: Sample size was not statistically predetermined, and investigators were not blinded to group allocation. In validation, the model predicted progression to ophthalmopathy with 65% to 71% sensitivity and about 72% specificity, a median of roughly seven months before onset. In cross-validation, a model built on a 13 V-J signature told ophthalmopathy apart from stable hyperthyroidism with approximately 90% sensitivity and approximately 81% specificity, and in testing the same model reached 80%/75%. Blood samples also contained most of the expanded thyroid clonotypes (frequency above 0.001), which suggests that blood repertoires may reflect thyroid immune responses.

In the germline V gene, CDR1 corresponds to ENHRY and CDR2 to SYGVKD. The V end gives up 6 bases and the J end 1 base, leaving 6 bases in the junction not matched to a gene. The CDR3 contains 14 residues, cysteine and phenylalanine counted. Left in the record is the CDR3 DNA by itself, 42 bases read in frame from the first base. This clonotype was seen repeatedly, ten times or more. Its antigen is not yet known. Nothing much larger sits one base from this clone, and base qualities are not available. Hyperthyroidism patients were newly diagnosed, had a disease duration of under 2 months, and were aged 18 to 65 years. Patients with uncontrolled infections, other autoimmune diseases, pregnancy or lactation were excluded. Diagnoses relied on clinical symptoms, serum thyroxine and TRAb, thyroid ultrasound and orbital computed tomography. Blood from progressor patients was drawn when they were first diagnosed with hyperthyroidism, before any ophthalmopathy symptoms appeared. PBMCs were separated from roughly 9.3 ml of fresh peripheral blood using Ficoll-Paque density gradient centrifugation. Progressor patients were initially diagnosed with Graves' hyperthyroidism and developed ophthalmopathy during follow-up. Trizol reagent was used to extract total RNA, and RNA quality was then checked on an Agilent 2100 Bioanalyzer.

The TCR beta CDR3 regions were amplified from the RNA transcripts. For the first round of RT-PCR on the TCR CDR3, the HTBI primer set was used together with the Qiagen OneStep RT-PCR kit. A second multiplex PCR round built the libraries, followed by size selection and purification. Paired-end sequencing of the libraries was performed with 100 bp reads on an Illumina HiSeq2000. On the study's bioinformatics: SOAPnuke was used to process the raw data, with reads discarded if the reads contained adapters or uncalled bases, had a mean Phred below 15, or lacked an exact constant-primer or identifier match. COPE v1.2.5 was used to merge the high-quality paired reads, and each unique nucleotide sequence was defined as a clonotype. MiTCR v1.1 was used to align clonotypes to the IMGT TRBV, TRBD and TRBJ reference segments. The analysis was restricted to V-J combinations with a frequency above 0.0001, which together covered 99% to 99.2% of the repertoires. A TCS score was defined as the ratio between F50 (clonal expansion) and ExV (chaos), using BLOSUM62-based TCRdist between CDR3 peptides within each V-J. Welch's t-statistics and random forest reduced 500 to 550 V-J features to 13, which were used in a naive Bayes classifier (R e1071). Through fastp at Q25 and MiXCR, TCRdb rebuilt clones from the public reads, retaining in-frame beta chains. Rows with one shared CDR3 protein collapse into an entry with the most common genes and DNA. The V and J calls were determined by TCRdb, not by the authors. A total of approximately 370,000 distinct CDR3 sequences appear in this sample, roughly 15% of them only once. More than 30% of the sample is taken by the ten largest.

The sequence derives from a woman aged 25 to 45 with Graves' hyperthyroidism that later progressed to Graves' ophthalmopathy. The chain is encoded by TRBV10-3 joined to TRBJ2-7; TRBD2 agrees with 7 junctional bases. Sequencing input: blood. The nucleotides read TGTGCCATCAGGGACGGGACTAATTCCTACGAGCAGTACTTC. It specifies CAIRDGTNSYEQYF.